The TCR beta chain described here comes from a study of identical twins. This CDR3 has 13 residues. CDR1 is DFQATT, CDR2 SNEGSKA, per germline (reference sequence). J was trimmed by 8 bases and V by 2 bases; bases with no gene match: 7. TCRdb itself ran the 5' RACE reads through MiXCR, one entry per CDR3 protein. The sample has approximately 600,000 distinct CDR3 sequences, 9.5% to 10% seen once. Separately, the same data were catalogued under a study of yellow fever vaccine responses in identical twins.

Input material: PBMCs. V usage is TRBV20-1 and J usage is TRBJ1-2; TRBD1 aligns across 8 bases. The sequence was collected from a woman in her late teens or twenties in good health. DNA of the CDR3: TGCAGTGCTAGACTGGACAGGGATTGGGGCTACACCTTC. It encodes CSARLDRDWGYTF.